The 25 T cell receptor beta chains reported below all come from one sample, sequenced in a study of blood T cells in healthy people across ages. The second PCR ran roughly 6 to 11 cycles with a sample-barcoded 5' primer and J-beta primers. TCRdb redid the calling of the 5' RACE reads with MiXCR, one entry per CDR3 protein. This table has hundreds of thousands of distinct CDR3 sequences, 45% to 65% appearing once. What was sequenced was blood. The receptors here all came from a man in his sixties in good health.

This clonotype was recorded many times. The chain is built from TRBV25-1 and TRBJ2-3; unclear D gene. CDR1 and CDR2 (germline): MGHDK, SYGVNS. Trimming left V 3 bases short and J 7 bases short, with 8 bases between. CDR3 length equals 12 residues. In nucleotides, the CDR3 is TGTGCCAGCAGTGAGGACGGTTATACGCAGTATTTT. Its protein product is CASSEDGYTQYF.

The genes are TRBV29-1 and TRBJ1-4; D remains unclear. The germline gives CDR1 SQVTM, CDR2 ANQGSEA. The CDR3 extends over 15 amino acids. Trimming left V 4 bases short and J 0 bases short, with 12 bases between. The CDR3 reads CSVVGSGATNEKLFF. Here the CDR3 DNA reads TGCAGCGTTGTGGGATCGGGCGCAACTAATGAAAAACTGTTTTTT.

The rearrangement joins TRBV7-9 to TRBJ2-1; D gene uncertain. Germline V CDR1 and CDR2: SEHNR, FQNEAQ (reference sequence). The CDR3 is made up of 12 amino acids. V gave up 6 bases and J gave up 6 bases, with 9 bases separating them. CDR3 loop: CASSRHPNEQFF. CDR3 in DNA: TGTGCCAGCAGTCGACATCCCAATGAGCAGTTCTTC.

The chain couples TRBV24-1 to TRBJ2-1; D is unresolved. Germline values: CDR1 KGHDR, CDR2 SFDVKD. V was shortened by 6 bases and J by 8 bases, with 7 bases between the two germline ends. CDR3 length: 11 amino acids. CDR3 sequence: CATSHWDEQFF. The CDR3 bases are TGTGCCACCAGTCATTGGGATGAGCAGTTCTTC.

This clonotype has just one count. The chain carries TRBV5-1 and TRBJ2-1, with D unclear. There are 13 residues in the CDR3. Germline V gives CDR1 SGHRS, CDR2 YFSETQ. Trimming left V 2 bases short and J 10 bases short, with 13 bases between. CDR3 sequence (DNA): TGCGCCAGCAGCTTCCCCTCTAGTAGAGAGCAGTTCTTC. This codes for CASSFPSSREQFF.

The chain joins TRBV20-1 to TRBJ1-2; TRBD1 matches at 9 bases. The CDR3 sequence is 14 residues long. V was pared by 3 bases and J by 6 bases, with 8 bases of the junction left unmatched. Germline CDR1 reads DFQATT; CDR2 reads SNEGSKA (reference sequence). This CDR3 reads CSARATGGRDGYTF. The CDR3 DNA sequence: TGCAGTGCTAGGGCGACAGGGGGTAGGGATGGCTACACCTTC.

The chain links TRBV6-1 to TRBJ1-4, with D uncertain. The V gene's germline CDR1 is MNHNS and CDR2 SASEGT. This CDR3 has 14 residues. Trimming took 0 bases from V and 4 from J, leaving 6 bases between them. CDR3 nucleotide sequence: TGTGCCAGCAGTGAAGCGGACCTTAATGAAAAACTGTTTTTT. Amino acids: CASSEADLNEKLFF.

The CDR3 loop reads CASPQHATQETQYF. In DNA form, the CDR3 reads TGTGCCAGTCCGCAACACGCCACCCAAGAGACCCAGTACTTC. The chain employs TRBV6-4 and TRBJ2-5; D not certain. V was cut by 9 bases and J by 1 base, with 15 bases left in between. Germline V gene sequence: CDR1 MRHNA, CDR2 SNTAGT. The length of the CDR3 is 14 residues.

About this clonotype: One junction end does not reproduce the germline sequence, and a read error may be involved. The CDR3 nucleotides are TGCAGTGCGATTGAAGGGGCAGGCGAATCCTGCGAGCAGTACTTC. This encodes CSAIEGAGESCEQYF. The chain carries TRBV20-1 and TRBJ2-5; the D gene is possibly TRBD1 (5 bases). The DNA end lines up better with TRBJ2-7; the J call may be wrong. Germline V gene data show CDR1 as DFQATT and CDR2 as SNEGSKA (reference sequence). This CDR3 spans 15 amino acids.

V gene TRBV10-2 combines with J gene TRBJ2-5; the match to TRBD2 covers 11 bases. Looked up from germline, CDR1 is WSHSY and CDR2 is SAAADI. The CDR3 consists of 15 residues. V trimming: 6 bases; J trimming: 1 base; junction bases outside the gene matches: 4. The CDR3, as DNA: TGCGCCAGCAGAGCTAGCGGGGGGCCCCAAGAGACCCAGTACTTC. Its protein is CASRASGGPQETQYF.

This sequence joins TRBV20-1 and TRBJ1-5, with 8 bases that match TRBD1. With 2 bases clipped from V and 4 bases from J, the junction kept 7 bases outside the gene matches. This CDR3 contains 15 residues. Germline V CDR1 and CDR2: DFQATT, SNEGSKA (reference sequence). The CDR3 DNA follows: TGCAGTGCTAGACGCTCCGGGACAGGAAATCAGCCCCAGCATTTT. It yields the protein CSARRSGTGNQPQHF.

CDR3 protein: CASSLEGLDTQYF. The CDR3, as DNA: TGTGCCAGCAGCTTAGAAGGTTTAGATACGCAGTATTTT. This chain joins TRBV7-9 and TRBJ2-3; D not certain. Trimming left V 1 base short and J 5 bases short, with 7 bases between. Germline V gives CDR1 SEHNR, CDR2 FQNEAQ (reference sequence). This CDR3 has 13 residues.

The table lists this clonotype with a few counts. V usage is TRBV5-1 and J usage is TRBJ1-6; D remains unclear. The germline V gene has CDR1 SGHRS and CDR2 YFSETQ. The CDR3 has 13 residues. V was trimmed by 5 bases and J by 7 bases, leaving 10 bases between them. DNA of the CDR3: TGCGCCAGCAGAGGATCGGAAAATTCACCCCTCCACTTT. Protein sequence: CASRGSENSPLHF. Full variable domain (remainder filled in from reference TRBV5-1 and TRBJ1-6): KAGVTQTPRYLIKTRGQQVTLSCSPISGHRSVSWYQQTPGQGLQFLFEYFSETQRNKGNFPGRFSGRQFSNSRSEMNVSTLELGDSALYLCASRGSENSPLHFGNGTRLTVT.

This clonotype was detected only a few times. The rearrangement links TRBV12-3 or TRBV12-4 to TRBJ2-1; 11 nucleotides agree with TRBD2. The CDR3 has 15 amino acids. The J segment lost 4 bases and the V segment lost 7 bases, leaving 6 bases of the junction unmatched. CDR3 in amino acids: CASNPLAGEYNEQFF. CDR3 bases: TGTGCCAGCAACCCACTAGCGGGGGAGTACAATGAGCAGTTCTTC.

The CDR3 nucleotides are TGTGCCAGCAGCTTAGGGGTAGGCGTACGCTCCTACGAGCAGTACTTC. The encoded protein is CASSLGVGVRSYEQYF. The chain carries TRBV7-2 and TRBJ2-7; no firm D call. Germline-derived CDR1 and CDR2 are SGHTA and FQGNSA. The CDR3 length is 16 residues. V lost 1 base, J lost 0 bases, and 13 bases lay in between.

This clonotype was found a few times. The chain couples TRBV4-1 to TRBJ2-3; 8 nucleotides align to TRBD2. The CDR3 is made up of 17 amino acids. V shed 4 bases, J shed 3 bases, and the junction held 12 bases outside the gene matches. Per the germline V gene, CDR1 is MGHRA and CDR2 is YSYEKL. CDR3 DNA: TGCGCCAGCAGCCTTCCAGAGGCGGGGGGCGAAACAGATACGCAGTATTTT. Translation: CASSLPEAGGETDTQYF.

This chain links TRBV20-1 with TRBJ1-1, with 7 nucleotides matching TRBD1. The trim removed 5 bases at V and 6 bases at J, leaving 6 bases unmatched. Per the germline V gene, CDR1 is DFQATT and CDR2 is SNEGSKA (reference sequence). This CDR3 has 12 residues. CDR3 protein: CSAYRGNSEAFF. CDR3 bases: TGCAGTGCTTACAGGGGTAACTCTGAAGCTTTCTTT.

This chain links TRBV7-2 with TRBJ1-1; 8 positions agree with TRBD1. Looked up from germline, CDR1 is SGHTA and CDR2 is FQGNSA. The CDR3 has 18 residues. V lost 1 base, J lost 1 base, and 11 bases stayed unmatched. CDR3 sequence reads: CASSLGTGGIFRNTEAFF. CDR3 DNA sequence: TGTGCCAGCAGCTTAGGTACAGGGGGGATCTTTAGGAACACTGAAGCTTTCTTT. The full variable domain, its missing parts supplied by reference TRBV7-2 and TRBJ1-1, is GAGVSQSPSNKVTEKGKDVELRCDPISGHTALYWYRQSLGQGLEFLIYFQGNSAPDKSGLPSDRFSAERTGGSVSTLTIQRTQQEDSAVYLCASSLGTGGIFRNTEAFFGQGTRLTVV.

This clonotype has more than one count but fewer than ten. The rearrangement uses TRBV7-9 and TRBJ2-1; 13 bases line up with TRBD2. The CDR3 loop spans 15 amino acids. CDR1 is SEHNR and CDR2 is FQNEAQ in the germline V gene (reference sequence). V lost 3 bases to trimming and J lost 9 bases; unmatched junction nucleotides: 5. The CDR3 spells CASSLGLAGSGEQFF. The CDR3 nucleotides read TGTGCCAGCAGCTTGGGACTAGCGGGGTCGGGTGAGCAGTTCTTC.

To note about this clonotype: An end of the junction does not agree with germline; a read error may underlie this. The chain carries TRBV6-1 and TRBJ1-5, with D possibly matching TRBD1 (5 bases). Germline assignment: CDR1 MNHNS and CDR2 SASEGT. The CDR3 length is 12 residues. CDR3 coding DNA: TGTGCCGGCAGGGACAGCAATCAGCCCCAGCATTTT. It codes for CAGRDSNQPQHF.

The chain links TRBV11-2 to TRBJ2-3, with 7 bases matching TRBD1. The length of the CDR3 is 14 residues. Germline CDR1 is SGHAT and CDR2 is FQNNGV. V was clipped by 7 bases and J by 2 bases; unmatched bases: 6. The CDR3 DNA follows: TGTGCCAGCAACTCCGGGACAGTCACAGATACGCAGTATTTT. Translation: CASNSGTVTDTQYF.

This clonotype was picked up a small number of times. V is TRBV7-2 and J is TRBJ2-5, with D possibly TRBD1 on 6 matching bases. Germline V gene data show CDR1 as SGHTA and CDR2 as FQGNSA. The CDR3 totals 16 residues. The germline V and J ends were trimmed by 2 bases and 2 bases, with 15 bases remaining between them. CDR3 bases: TGTGCCAGCAGCTTAAGGCAGGGGCGAGGTCAAGAGACCCAGTACTTC. It codes for CASSLRQGRGQETQYF.

The V call is TRBV5-6, the J call TRBJ1-6, with D maybe TRBD1 (6 bases). The CDR3 is 17 amino acids. Germline loops: CDR1 SGHDT, CDR2 YYEEEE. V was cut by 1 base and J by 7 bases, with 18 bases left in between. The CDR3 bases are TGTGCCAGCAGCTTGCTTGCCCGGGGGCTCAGCAATTCACCCCTCCACTTT. The encoded protein is CASSLLARGLSNSPLHF.

A word on this clonotype: A read error may account for a junction end that differs from germline. V is TRBV5-5 and J is TRBJ2-7; tentatively, D is TRBD1 or TRBD2 (5 bases each). The CDR3 spans 16 residues. Germline V CDR1 and CDR2: SGHKS, YYEKEE (reference sequence). The DNA of the CDR3 is TGTGCCAGCAGCCCTCTAGGGGACCAAATATCCTCCGAGCAGTACTTC. Translated: CASSPLGDQISSEQYF.

This clonotype showed up just a few times. The V call is TRBV29-1, the J call TRBJ2-1; D unresolved. V lost 3 bases, J lost 5 bases, and 8 bases lay in between. CDR3 size: 12 residues. Germline assignment: CDR1 SQVTM and CDR2 ANQGSEA. CDR3 protein: CSVDGSNNEQFF. The CDR3, as DNA: TGCAGCGTTGACGGGTCAAACAATGAGCAGTTCTTC.